These 23 T cell receptor beta chains originate from one sample sequenced in a study of PD-1 blockade in classical Hodgkin lymphoma (dated by TCRdb to 2018 to 2020). Library creation used the immunoSEQ multiplex PCR assay. TCRdb provides this immuneACCESS table in a form limited to in-frame rearrangements. Some clones are lacking; in checked studies, under half of them reflect an unresolved V gene, and why the rest are absent is not known. Present in this sample are more than 30,000 clones, around 80% of which were seen just once. Approximately 9.4% of the sample lies in the top ten. This specimen's time point label, per the study, means: cycle 4 day 1 (C4D1), after 5 to 7 weeks of nivolumab. All trial patients had relapsed after autologous stem cell transplantation, with cohorts A, B and C differing in prior brentuximab vedotin exposure. The specimen was peripheral blood mononuclear cells (PBMCs), collected before the fourth cycle of nivolumab. All receptors come from a human donor with classical Hodgkin lymphoma.

The chain's CDR3 is CASSSRTGQETQYF. The CDR3 bases are TGTGCCAGCTCATCACGGACAGGGCAAGAGACCCAGTACTTC. This sequence joins TRBV18 and TRBJ2-5, with 8 bases lining up with TRBD1. CDR1 is KGHSH and CDR2 is LQKENI in the germline V gene. V was clipped by 5 bases and J by 2 bases; unmatched bases: 4. CDR3 length: 14 amino acids.

The chain uses TRBV18 and TRBJ2-5, with 13 bases fitting TRBD2. The length of the CDR3 is 18 residues. V was clipped by 3 bases and J by 3 bases; unmatched bases: 10. In germline, CDR1 is KGHSH, CDR2 LQKENI. The CDR3, as DNA: TGTGCCAGCTCACCTCGGACTAGCGGGGGATCGACCGAAGAGACCCAGTACTTC. This translates into CASSPRTSGGSTEETQYF.

The chain employs TRBV7-9 and TRBJ2-5, with a possible D match to TRBD1 (5 bases). With 3 bases removed from V and 5 bases from J, the gap between germline ends came to 13 bases. This CDR3 spans 14 amino acids. Germline CDR1 reads SEHNR; CDR2 reads FQNEAQ (reference sequence). The CDR3 bases are TGTGCCAGCAGCTTTCCAGGGCAGCACGAGACCCAGTACTTC. Its protein product is CASSFPGQHETQYF. The full variable domain, rest sourced from reference TRBV7-9 and TRBJ2-5, is DTGVSQNPRHKITKRGQNVTFRCDPISEHNRLYWYRQTLGQGPEFLTYFQNEAQLEKSRLLSDRFSAERPKGSFSTLEIQRTEQGDSAMYLCASSFPGQHETQYFGPGTRLLVL.

The chain has TRBV27 and TRBJ2-7; D may be TRBD1 or TRBD2 (5 bases each). V was cut by 6 bases and J by 2 bases, with 11 bases left in between. This CDR3 has 13 amino acids. Germline V gene data show CDR1 as MNHEY and CDR2 as SMNVEV (reference sequence). CDR3 nucleotide sequence: TGTGCCAGCAGCAGGACGGGGCCCTACGAGCAGTACTTC. Its translation: CASSRTGPYEQYF.

In DNA, the CDR3 is TGTGCCAGCAGCGTAGATAGCGGGGGGTTTAGAGGCACAGATACGCAGTATTTT. Amino acid sequence: CASSVDSGGFRGTDTQYF. The rearrangement joins TRBV9 to TRBJ2-3, with TRBD2 matching 10 bases. The CDR3 runs 18 residues. Germline CDR1 SGDLS, CDR2 YYNGEE. Trimming removed 0 bases from V and 1 base from J; junction bases left unmatched: 8.

This chain joins TRBV9 and TRBJ2-5; D call uncertain. The CDR3 runs 14 residues. CDR1 SGDLS and CDR2 YYNGEE come from the germline V gene. With 0 bases removed from V and 5 bases from J, the gap between germline ends came to 11 bases. The CDR3 spells CASSVVQVGETQYF. Here the CDR3 DNA reads TGTGCCAGCAGCGTAGTCCAGGTGGGGGAGACCCAGTACTTC.

This chain joins TRBV7-8 and TRBJ2-7; D could derive from TRBD1 or TRBD2 (5 bases each). V lost 5 bases and J lost 6, with 17 bases in between. The CDR3 totals 14 residues. Germline V gene lookup returns CDR1 SGHVS and CDR2 FQNEAQ. CDR3 nucleotide sequence: TGTGCCAGCAGCCTGGGGACCGAGGCATCCGAGCAGTACTTC. Its translation: CASSLGTEASEQYF.

The genes are TRBV9 and TRBJ2-2; D might be TRBD2 (5 bases). Per the germline V gene, CDR1 is SGDLS and CDR2 is YYNGEE. The CDR3 is 14 amino acids. The V gene lost 4 bases and the J gene lost 7 bases, with 14 bases spanning the gap. CDR3 region: CASSFRTWDGELFF. The CDR3 region has the DNA TGTGCCAGCAGCTTCCGGACTTGGGACGGGGAGCTGTTTTTT. Complete variable domain (other parts from reference TRBV9 and TRBJ2-2): DSGVTQTPKHLITATGQRVTLRCSPRSGDLSVYWYQQSLDQGLQFLIQYYNGEERAKGNILERFSAQQFPDLHSELNLSSLELGDSALYFCASSFRTWDGELFFGEGSRLTVL.

CDR3: CASSDPAPTGGETQYF. The DNA of the CDR3 is TGTGCCAGCAGTGACCCGGCCCCGACAGGGGGAGAGACCCAGTACTTC. This chain connects TRBV6-1 to TRBJ2-5; TRBD1 matches at 9 bases. The CDR3 has 16 residues. The V and J ends lost 3 bases and 4 bases, in that order; junction bases with no gene match: 9. Germline V lookup: CDR1 MNHNS, CDR2 SASEGT.

In this sample, this clone turned up once. The chain employs TRBV9 and TRBJ2-7; the D gene is possibly TRBD2 (5 bases). Trimming removed 2 bases at V and 1 base at J, with 10 bases between. The CDR3 runs 14 residues. Germline V gene sequence: CDR1 SGDLS, CDR2 YYNGEE. CDR3 sequence reads: CASSVGDYSYEQYF. The DNA for the CDR3 is TGTGCCAGCAGCGTTGGTGACTATTCCTACGAGCAGTACTTC. Supplemented by reference TRBV9 and TRBJ2-7, the full variable domain reads DSGVTQTPKHLITATGQRVTLRCSPRSGDLSVYWYQQSLDQGLQFLIQYYNGEERAKGNILERFSAQQFPDLHSELNLSSLELGDSALYFCASSVGDYSYEQYFGPGTRLTVT.

The genes are TRBV2 and TRBJ1-1; D is perhaps TRBD1 (5 bases). The V end lost 6 bases, the J end lost 1 base, and 9 bases lay between the germline ends. The CDR3 spans 13 residues. Germline values: CDR1 SNHLY, CDR2 FYNNEI. The CDR3 DNA is TGTGCCAGCAGCGCGACAGAGAACACTGAAGCTTTCTTT. It specifies CASSATENTEAFF.

V usage is TRBV6-6 and J usage is TRBJ1-2, with a possible D match to TRBD1 (6 bases). In germline, CDR1 is MNHNY, CDR2 SVGAGI (reference sequence). The CDR3 extends over 15 amino acids. Trimming cost V 5 bases and J 1 base, with 14 bases left between them. The CDR3 bases are TGTGCCAGCAGTCCGAGCGACAGGAATAACTATGGCTACACCTTC. It encodes CASSPSDRNNYGYTF.

By sample share, this clone is medium-sized. This chain joins TRBV5-1 and TRBJ1-4; 7 positions match TRBD1. V trimming: 5 bases; J trimming: 6 bases; junction bases outside the gene matches: 10. There are 15 residues in the CDR3. Germline V gene sequence: CDR1 SGHRS, CDR2 YFSETQ. The CDR3 is CASRRKQGFDEKLFF. For the CDR3, the DNA is TGCGCCAGCAGACGGAAACAGGGGTTTGATGAAAAACTGTTTTTT.

This chain links TRBV7-2 with TRBJ1-1; D is ambiguous. Germline V gene sequence: CDR1 SGHTA, CDR2 FQGNSA. The CDR3 has 13 residues. V lost 3 bases, J lost 6 bases, and 11 bases lay in between. The CDR3 nucleotides are TGTGCCAGCAGCTTCCGGCCGGGGTCTGAAGCTTTCTTT. Protein product: CASSFRPGSEAFF.

CDR3 sequence: CASRDPVSGLKSPLHF. The DNA of the CDR3 is TGTGCCAGTAGGGACCCCGTGTCAGGGCTAAAGTCACCCCTCCACTTT. J is TRBJ1-6 and V is TRBV19; D is possibly TRBD1 (5 bases). With 6 bases removed from V and 10 bases from J, the gap between germline ends came to 22 bases. CDR1 LNHDA and CDR2 SQIVND come from the germline V gene (reference sequence). CDR3 size: 16 residues.

V gene TRBV11-2 combines with J gene TRBJ2-3; perhaps TRBD2 as D (6 bases). The CDR3 covers 15 residues. CDR1 is SGHAT, CDR2 FQNNGV, per germline. V lost 4 bases to trimming and J lost 2 bases, with 13 bases between them. The CDR3 reads CASSSPGVYTDTQYF. CDR3 DNA sequence: TGTGCCAGCAGCTCCCCGGGAGTCTACACAGATACGCAGTATTTT.

This chain uses TRBV9 with TRBJ2-7; 13 bases agree with TRBD2. After removal of 4 bases from V and 7 bases from J, the junction contained 11 bases not matched to a gene. The CDR3 has 16 amino acids. Germline V lookup: CDR1 SGDLS, CDR2 YYNGEE. The CDR3 bases are TGTGCCAGCAGCCTGACGACTAGCGGGGGGCCTTGGGAGCAGTACTTC. The encoded protein is CASSLTTSGGPWEQYF.

This chain links TRBV9 with TRBJ2-3; perhaps D is TRBD1 or TRBD2 (5 bases each). The V gene's germline CDR1 is SGDLS and CDR2 YYNGEE. V was clipped by 2 bases and J by 5 bases, with 15 bases between them. The CDR3 totals 15 residues. Here the CDR3 reads CASSVPNWGKDTQYF. The CDR3 bases are TGTGCCAGCAGCGTTCCCAACTGGGGGAAAGATACGCAGTATTTT.

This chain connects TRBV4-3 to TRBJ1-2; 12 bases map to TRBD1. This CDR3 is 18 amino acids long. Germline V gene sequence: CDR1 LGHNA, CDR2 YSLEER. Losses at the gene ends were 4 bases for V and 2 bases for J; bases not matched to a gene: 11. CDR3 residues: CASSLAVRDRGPNYGYTF. Written as DNA, the CDR3 is TGCGCCAGCAGCCTCGCGGTCCGGGACAGGGGGCCCAACTATGGCTACACCTTC.

The gene calls are TRBV7-2 and TRBJ2-2, with 12 bases fitting TRBD2. The CDR3 consists of 17 residues. Unmatched junction bases numbered 12, after V lost 4 bases and J lost 9 bases. The germline gives CDR1 SGHTA, CDR2 FQGNSA. As DNA, the CDR3 is TGTGCCAGCAGCTCCTTTCAACTAGCGGGGGGACACCGGGAGCTGTTTTTT. Residues: CASSSFQLAGGHRELFF.

The chain recombines TRBV30 with TRBJ1-2; 10 nucleotides match TRBD1. CDR1 is GTSNPN, CDR2 SVGIG, per germline (reference sequence). This CDR3 has 15 residues. V lost 0 bases and J lost 4; bases outside the gene matches: 5. The CDR3 spells CAWSVLGQGTYGYTF. CDR3 nucleotide sequence: TGTGCCTGGAGTGTATTGGGACAGGGGACCTATGGCTACACCTTC.

This clone was observed a handful of times. V is TRBV5-1 and J is TRBJ2-7; 7 nucleotides align to TRBD1. The CDR3 is 13 amino acids. V trimming: 4 bases; J trimming: 2 bases; junction bases outside the gene matches: 3. From germline, CDR1 is SGHRS and CDR2 YFSETQ. CDR3 residues: CASSHDRAYEQYF. In nucleotides, the CDR3 is TGCGCCAGCAGCCACGACAGGGCCTACGAGCAGTACTTC.

Only a few counts were recorded for this clone. The chain carries TRBV5-8 and TRBJ2-7; TRBD1 or TRBD2 may be the D gene (5 bases each). This CDR3 contains 16 residues. V was cut by 0 bases and J by 3 bases, with 16 bases left in between. Germline CDR1 SGHTS, CDR2 YDEGEE. CDR3 sequence reads: CASSLVRRDGNYEQYF. In DNA form, the CDR3 reads TGTGCCAGCAGCTTGGTTCGCCGGGACGGGAACTACGAGCAGTACTTC.